Given below is one T cell receptor (beta chain) in context. This clonotype was observed a few times. Its cognate antigen has yet to be identified. A clone one base away is much larger, so this may be a read error. The data originate from a study of CD8+CD57+ T cells in acquired aplastic anemia (dated by TCRdb to the late 2010s). About the investigation overall: Extracted DNA from sorted CD4+ and CD8+ cells averaged about 3.4 ug, ranging from roughly 0.17 to 30 ug. CD8+CD57+ expansion was defined as a frequency above the mean frequency observed in healthy subjects.

Profiling of TCR beta VDJ combinations and CDR3 sequences used genomic DNA as the template. An Illumina HiSeq 2000 was the platform used for TCR repertoire sequencing. The paper's data handling went like this. Repertoires were assessed using TRBV/TRBJ rearrangement plots, CDR3 size and DJ length profiles, and Simpson's diversity index. The immunodominant clone was defined as the most abundant DNA sequence in deep sequencing data. CDR3 amino acid sequences were checked for sharing between subjects and were compared against published repertoires and the VDJdb database. The raw public data were reprocessed by TCRdb itself: fastp quality trimming at Q25, MiXCR clonotype calling, in-frame beta chains only. Records with the same CDR3 protein are collapsed into one entry carrying the most frequent genes and DNA. The V and J calls were determined by TCRdb, not by the authors. The sample table lists under 250,000 distinct CDR3 sequences, more than 40% of them with a count of one. The ten biggest clones cover 7.8% of the sample.

The CDR3 runs 14 residues from the cysteine to the phenylalanine. Left in the record is the CDR3 DNA by itself, 42 bases read in frame from the first base. CDR1 and CDR2 are read off the germline V gene as SGHVS and FQNEAQ. Trimmed from V: 1 base; trimmed from J: 11 bases; junction bases lacking a gene match: 8. The full study reports these points: Fewer than 30 CD8+ CDR3 sequences were found in both patients and controls but appeared to be highly expressed in patients and within the immunodominant clones of the patients. Between patients and healthy controls, no significant difference in CD8+ Simpson's diversity was found (P=0.060).

Flow cytometry had shown CD8+CD57+ cell expansion in the patients selected for sequencing. Severe acquired aplastic anemia was diagnosed in all patients according to International Study of Aplastic Anemia and Agranulocytosis and Camitta criteria. At the time blood was sampled, none of the patients had received any therapy. In this study, sorted CD4+ and CD8+ T cells from the blood of healthy subjects and of severe aplastic anemia patients had their TCR repertoires deep-sequenced. Patients were enrolled under clinicaltrials.gov protocols 00001620, 01623167, 00001397, 00071045, 00081523 and 00961064 in the USA. Ficoll-Paque density gradient centrifugation was used to isolate peripheral blood mononuclear cells. Before DNA extraction, CD4+ and CD8+ T cells were sorted with FACS or magnetic beads.

Sequencing was performed on sorted CD4+, CD8+, or CD8+CD57+ T cells (not recorded which) from PBMCs. The clonotype was recovered from a human donor with aplastic anemia. The receptor chain draws on TRBV7-8 and TRBJ2-5; TRBD2 aligns with 9 central bases. This receptor carries the CDR3 CASSLGGGANEQYF. The DNA sequence is given as TGTGCCAGCAGCTTAGGCGGGGGGGCCAATGAGCAGTACTTC.